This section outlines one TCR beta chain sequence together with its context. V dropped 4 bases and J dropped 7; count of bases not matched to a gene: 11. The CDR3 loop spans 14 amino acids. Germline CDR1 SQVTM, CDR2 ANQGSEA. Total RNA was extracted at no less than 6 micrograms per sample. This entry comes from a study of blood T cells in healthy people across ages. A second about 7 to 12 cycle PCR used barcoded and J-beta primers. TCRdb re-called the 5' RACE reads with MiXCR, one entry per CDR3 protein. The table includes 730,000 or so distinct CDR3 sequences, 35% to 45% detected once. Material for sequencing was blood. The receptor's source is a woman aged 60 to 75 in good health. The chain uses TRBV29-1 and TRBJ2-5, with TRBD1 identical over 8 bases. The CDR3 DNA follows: TGCAGCGTTGGTGTGACAGGGGTAGGAGTGACCCAGTACTTC. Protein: CSVGVTGVGVTQYF.